This T cell receptor (beta chain) comes out of a study of T cells in localized non-small cell lung cancer. Sequencing was performed with immunoSEQ multiplex PCR; in TCRdb, only in-frame clones are kept and a portion is missing. The repertoire consists of tens of thousands of clones, with approximately 86% occurring once and the leading ten covering more than 2%. This CDR3 is 16 amino acids long. V shed 5 bases and J shed 6 bases, with 20 bases lying between them. Germline values: CDR1 SGHAT, CDR2 FQNNGV. This chain joins TRBV11-2 and TRBJ1-5; D possibly corresponds to TRBD1 (5 bases). The receptor was derived from a man between 35 and 75 years old with stage II lung adenocarcinoma. This specimen was PBMCs, taken before any cancer treatment. Here the CDR3 reads CASSPLPQRGGQPQHF. The CDR3 nucleotides are TGTGCCAGCAGCCCGCTTCCGCAAAGGGGTGGTCAGCCCCAGCATTTT.